This T cell receptor (beta chain) was observed in a study of OX40 agonist ivuxolimab in advanced cancers. On the study more broadly: Patients received ivuxolimab, an intravenous treatment, every 2 weeks at 0.01 to 10 mg/kg. Cancers in dose escalation were hepatocellular, melanoma, renal cell and head and neck. Among those enrolled, mean age was around 55 years (range roughly 20 to 79) and 82.7% were male.

Overall study findings and caveats: In the 0.1 to 3.0 mg/kg range, CD4+ and CD8+ blood T cells had expanded clonally by week 6.

Assay used: immunoSEQ multiplex PCR; TCRdb lists only in-frame clones, some missing. The sample yields tens of thousands of clones, 70% to 90% seen once. Comments on this clone: No antigen is known for it.

The sequence came from an adult with an advanced solid tumor such as melanoma, head and neck, liver or kidney cancer. Sequenced material: CD4+ or CD8+ T cells sorted from blood, taken in a trial of the OX40 agonist ivuxolimab.

The CDR3 nucleotides read TGTGCCAGCAGTTTCCAAGGGCCTGGGGCCAACGTCCTGACTTTC. Translated, it gives CASSFQGPGANVLTF. V is TRBV27 and J is TRBJ2-6; D remains unclear. Trimming pared 3 bases from V and 2 bases from J, leaving 8 bases between. The CDR3 runs to 15 residues. The V gene's germline CDR1 is MNHEY and CDR2 SMNVEV (reference sequence). Based on the CDR3 plus reference TRBV27 and TRBJ2-6, the full variable domain is EAQVTQNPRYLITVTGKKLTVTCSQNMNHEYMSWYRQDPGLGLRQIYYSMNVEVTDKGDVPEGYKVSRKEKRNFPLILESPSPNQTSLYFCASSFQGPGANVLTFGAGSRLTVL.